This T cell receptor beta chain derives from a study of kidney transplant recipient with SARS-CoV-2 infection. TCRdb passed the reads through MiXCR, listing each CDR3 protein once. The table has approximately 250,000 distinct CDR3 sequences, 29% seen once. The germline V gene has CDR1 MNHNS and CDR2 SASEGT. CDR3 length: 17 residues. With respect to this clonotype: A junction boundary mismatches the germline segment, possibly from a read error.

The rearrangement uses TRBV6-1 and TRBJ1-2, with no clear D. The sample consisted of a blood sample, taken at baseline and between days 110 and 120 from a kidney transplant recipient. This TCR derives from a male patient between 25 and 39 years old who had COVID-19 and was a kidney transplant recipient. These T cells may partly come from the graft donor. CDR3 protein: CTSSIGSECRKTYGYTF. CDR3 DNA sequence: TGTACCAGCAGTATCGGTTCGGAATGTAGAAAGACCTATGGCTACACCTTC.